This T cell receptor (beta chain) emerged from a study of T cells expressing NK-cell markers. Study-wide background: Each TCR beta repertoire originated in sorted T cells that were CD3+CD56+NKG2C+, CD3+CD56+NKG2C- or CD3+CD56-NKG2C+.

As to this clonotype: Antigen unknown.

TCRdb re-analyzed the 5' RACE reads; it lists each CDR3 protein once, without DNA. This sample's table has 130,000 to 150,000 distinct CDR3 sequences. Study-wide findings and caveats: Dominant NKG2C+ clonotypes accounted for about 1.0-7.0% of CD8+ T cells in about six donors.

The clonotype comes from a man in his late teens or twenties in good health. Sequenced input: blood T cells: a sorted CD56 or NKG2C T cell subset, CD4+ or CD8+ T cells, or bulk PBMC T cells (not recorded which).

CDR3 in amino acids: CSVSIARNWELFF. The V and J genes are TRBV29-1 and TRBJ2-2; the TCRdb call, TRBD2, lacks DNA for checking. Germline-derived CDR1 and CDR2 are SQVTM and ANQGSEA. This CDR3 has 13 residues.